Below are 28 T cell receptor beta chains sequenced from a single sample in a study of blood T cell repertoires in COVID-19 (dated by TCRdb to the early 2020s). The method was the immunoSEQ multiplex PCR assay. Imported from immuneACCESS, the table was reduced by TCRdb to in-frame sequences with V and J called. These copies leave out some clones; in studies compared against another copy, an unresolved V gene accounts for under half, and the cause of the remainder is not known. The sample yields some 70,000 clones; about 80% were counted once. Approximately 4.1% of the sample comes from the top ten. Sequenced material: peripheral blood. These receptors came from a woman in her sixties or seventies with acute or convalescent COVID-19.

The V gene is TRBV5-4, the J gene TRBJ1-2; TRBD1 aligns across 9 bases. V shed 0 bases, J shed 8 bases, and the junction held 8 bases outside the gene matches. CDR3 size: 15 residues. Germline assignment: CDR1 SGHNT and CDR2 YYREEE (reference sequence). CDR3 coding DNA: TGTGCCAGCAGCTTGGACCGGGACAGGGTTCGAGGCTACACCTTC. This encodes CASSLDRDRVRGYTF.

The chain is built from TRBV5-1 and TRBJ2-5; 7 positions agree with TRBD2. This CDR3 is built from 16 residues. The trim removed 1 base at V and 5 bases at J, leaving 11 bases unmatched. Germline V gene lookup returns CDR1 SGHRS and CDR2 YFSETQ. The CDR3 loop is CASSLMAGVRGETQYF. The DNA for the CDR3 is TGCGCCAGCAGCTTGATGGCGGGGGTCCGCGGGGAGACCCAGTACTTC.

This chain links TRBV19 with TRBJ1-2, with TRBD1 matching over 7 bases. CDR1 and CDR2 from the germline V gene are LNHDA and SQIVND (reference sequence). CDR3 length: 14 residues. Trimming removed 5 bases from V and 4 bases from J; junction bases left unmatched: 7. CDR3 protein: CASSEGRGIYGYTF. CDR3 DNA: TGTGCCAGTAGTGAGGGCAGGGGGATCTATGGCTACACCTTC.

The chain is built from TRBV15 and TRBJ1-1; TRBD1 aligns across 7 bases. Germline trimming cut 4 bases from V and 0 bases from J; bases unmatched to any gene: 2. The CDR3 has 14 amino acids. Looked up from germline, CDR1 is LNHNV and CDR2 is YYDKDF (reference sequence). The CDR3 DNA follows: TGTGCCACCAGCACGGGACAGTTGAACACTGAAGCTTTCTTT. Translating gives CATSTGQLNTEAFF.

This chain connects TRBV9 to TRBJ1-1; a weak D match, TRBD1 (5 bases). V was trimmed by 0 bases and J by 6 bases, leaving 21 bases between them. CDR3 size: 17 residues. Germline lookup yields CDR1 SGDLS and CDR2 YYNGEE. The CDR3 bases are TGTGCCAGCAGCGTAGGGAAGGGCCCGCAGGGAACGGCTGAAGCTTTCTTT. Amino acid sequence: CASSVGKGPQGTAEAFF.

The chain has TRBV19 and TRBJ1-5, with D perhaps matching TRBD1 (5 bases). Germline CDR1 is LNHDA and CDR2 is SQIVND (reference sequence). V shed 10 bases and J shed 2 bases, with 15 bases lying between them. The CDR3 runs 14 residues. The CDR3 loop is CATDRWGGNQPQHF. DNA for the CDR3: TGTGCCACCGACCGCTGGGGCGGCAATCAGCCCCAGCATTTT.

The chain couples TRBV6-5 to TRBJ2-5; possibly TRBD2 for D (6 bases). From germline, CDR1 is MNHEY and CDR2 SVGAGI. V dropped 0 bases and J dropped 5 bases, with 16 bases sitting between them. The CDR3 is made up of 16 amino acids. CDR3 sequence: CASSYSGRIARETQYF. CDR3 bases: TGTGCCAGCAGTTACTCCGGGAGAATCGCTCGGGAGACCCAGTACTTC.

The chain couples TRBV7-9 to TRBJ1-1; weak D call: TRBD1 (5 bases). Looked up from germline, CDR1 is SEHNR and CDR2 is FQNEAQ (reference sequence). V was shortened by 1 base and J by 1 base, with 7 bases between the two germline ends. The CDR3 is 14 residues long. CDR3 region: CASSLERGNTEAFF. In nucleotides, the CDR3 is TGTGCCAGCAGCTTAGAAAGGGGGAACACTGAAGCTTTCTTT.

The chain is built from TRBV6-1 and TRBJ1-2, with D perhaps TRBD1 (5 bases). The CDR3 contains 14 residues. CDR1 and CDR2 from the germline V gene are MNHNS and SASEGT. V dropped 0 bases and J dropped 8 bases, with 13 bases sitting between them. DNA for the CDR3: TGTGCCAGCAGTGAAGCAGCCAGGGCGGAGGGCTACACCTTC. Amino acids: CASSEAARAEGYTF.

The V gene is TRBV4-1, the J gene TRBJ1-1, with D perhaps TRBD1 (5 bases). Trimming removed 1 base from V and 7 bases from J, with 16 bases in between. Germline V gives CDR1 MGHRA, CDR2 YSYEKL. This CDR3 is built from 15 residues. The CDR3 region has the DNA TGCGCCAGCAGCCAAGGGGCCAGACAGATACGTGAAGCTTTCTTT. Its translation is CASSQGARQIREAFF.

This clone was counted only a few times. The gene calls are TRBV6-5 and TRBJ1-2, with D possibly TRBD1 on 5 matching bases. The germline V gene encodes CDR1 MNHEY and CDR2 SVGAGI. The CDR3 loop spans 13 amino acids. V was pared by 7 bases and J by 4 bases, with 13 bases between. The CDR3 DNA reads as TGTGCCAGCACCCTAATAGACAGCTATGGCTACACCTTC. As protein: CASTLIDSYGYTF.

CDR3 sequence reads: CASSSITGELFF. The CDR3 DNA reads TGTGCCAGCAGCTCCATTACCGGGGAGCTGTTTTTT. This chain uses TRBV7-9 with TRBJ2-2; D remains ambiguous. This CDR3 has 12 amino acids. Trimming took off 4 bases at V and 5 bases at J, with 5 bases between the two ends. CDR1 is SEHNR, CDR2 FQNEAQ, per germline (reference sequence).

The chain is built from TRBV10-1 and TRBJ2-3, with D perhaps matching TRBD2 (5 bases). CDR1 and CDR2 from the germline V gene are WNHNN and SYGVQD (reference sequence). V was pared by 0 bases and J by 6 bases, with 13 bases between. The CDR3 sequence is 15 residues long. For the CDR3, the DNA is TGCGCCAGCAGTGAGTCGCTGGGGTCGGGGGATACGCAGTATTTT. Translating it yields CASSESLGSGDTQYF.

The chain combines TRBV27 with TRBJ2-7, with D possibly matching TRBD1 (6 bases). This CDR3 region has 14 residues. The V end lost 6 bases, the J end lost 4 bases, and 16 bases lay between the germline ends. The germline V gene encodes CDR1 MNHEY and CDR2 SMNVEV (reference sequence). CDR3 amino acids: CASSRRQALYEQYF. CDR3 coding DNA: TGTGCCAGCAGCCGACGACAGGCGTTGTACGAGCAGTACTTC.

The genes are TRBV5-1 and TRBJ2-3; D may be TRBD1 (5 bases). The CDR3 totals 15 residues. Per germline, CDR1 SGHRS and CDR2 YFSETQ. With 4 bases removed from V and 1 base from J, the gap between germline ends came to 13 bases. The CDR3 protein is CASSLRVMGTDTQYF. CDR3 in DNA: TGCGCCAGCAGCCTCAGGGTAATGGGCACAGATACGCAGTATTTT. The entire variable domain, with the rest obtained from reference TRBV5-1 and TRBJ2-3, is as follows: KAGVTQTPRYLIKTRGQQVTLSCSPISGHRSVSWYQQTPGQGLQFLFEYFSETQRNKGNFPGRFSGRQFSNSRSEMNVSTLELGDSALYLCASSLRVMGTDTQYFGPGTRLTVL.

This clone occurred many times. V usage is TRBV6-1 and J usage is TRBJ2-3; 8 bases map to TRBD2. CDR1 and CDR2 from the germline V gene are MNHNS and SASEGT. With 1 base clipped from V and 2 bases from J, the junction kept 5 bases outside the gene matches. CDR3 length equals 16 residues. The CDR3 protein is CASSEEVAGNTDTQYF. The CDR3 region has the DNA TGTGCCAGCAGTGAAGAGGTAGCGGGGAACACAGATACGCAGTATTTT.

The rearrangement joins TRBV5-6 to TRBJ2-2, with TRBD1 matching 7 bases. With 7 bases clipped from V and 0 bases from J, the junction kept 6 bases outside the gene matches. The length of the CDR3 is 15 residues. The germline gives CDR1 SGHDT, CDR2 YYEEEE. As DNA, the CDR3 is TGTGCCAGCCTTTACAGGGGAACGAACACCGGGGAGCTGTTTTTT. As protein: CASLYRGTNTGELFF.

The CDR3 reads CASSPAGGDYGYTF. The CDR3 DNA is TGTGCCAGCTCACCTGCAGGGGGAGACTATGGCTACACCTTC. The chain combines TRBV18 with TRBJ1-2; 7 nucleotides agree with TRBD1. CDR3 length: 14 amino acids. With 3 bases clipped from V and 3 bases from J, the junction kept 4 bases outside the gene matches. The V gene's germline CDR1 is KGHSH and CDR2 LQKENI.

This sequence joins TRBV5-1 and TRBJ1-1, with D tentatively TRBD1 (5 bases). The CDR3 extends over 14 amino acids. V lost 0 bases to trimming and J lost 0 bases, with 6 bases between them. In germline, CDR1 is SGHRS, CDR2 YFSETQ. CDR3 DNA sequence: TGCGCCAGCAGCTTGGTGGGGCTGAACACTGAAGCTTTCTTT. Protein: CASSLVGLNTEAFF. Filled out from reference TRBV5-1 and TRBJ1-1, the complete variable domain reads KAGVTQTPRYLIKTRGQQVTLSCSPISGHRSVSWYQQTPGQGLQFLFEYFSETQRNKGNFPGRFSGRQFSNSRSEMNVSTLELGDSALYLCASSLVGLNTEAFFGQGTRLTVV.

The chain uses TRBV6-5 and TRBJ1-1, with TRBD1 matching over 7 bases. The germline gives CDR1 MNHEY, CDR2 SVGAGI. V shed 3 bases, J shed 5 bases, and the junction held 9 bases outside the gene matches. The CDR3 runs 15 residues. CDR3 sequence: CASSYPPTGMTEAFF. The CDR3 DNA reads TGTGCCAGCAGTTATCCCCCGACAGGGATGACTGAAGCTTTCTTT.

The V gene is TRBV5-1, the J gene TRBJ1-1; the match to TRBD1 covers 9 bases. Looked up from germline, CDR1 is SGHRS and CDR2 is YFSETQ. CDR3 size: 15 residues. V shed 4 bases, J shed 1 base, and the junction held 5 bases outside the gene matches. The CDR3 spells CASSQQGAWNTEAFF. CDR3 nucleotide sequence: TGCGCCAGCAGCCAACAGGGGGCTTGGAACACTGAAGCTTTCTTT. Looking up the rest from reference TRBV5-1 and TRBJ1-1 gives the full variable domain: KAGVTQTPRYLIKTRGQQVTLSCSPISGHRSVSWYQQTPGQGLQFLFEYFSETQRNKGNFPGRFSGRQFSNSRSEMNVSTLELGDSALYLCASSQQGAWNTEAFFGQGTRLTVV.

The CDR3 spells CATSRDRTSGGYTF. In nucleotides, the CDR3 is TGTGCCACCAGCAGAGATAGGACCTCGGGGGGCTACACCTTC. The rearrangement joins TRBV15 to TRBJ1-2, with D unclear. The germline V and J ends were trimmed by 0 bases and 8 bases, with 13 bases remaining between them. Germline lookup yields CDR1 LNHNV and CDR2 YYDKDF (reference sequence). The CDR3 is 14 amino acids.

This clone was found once. The V gene is TRBV9, the J gene TRBJ1-2, with unresolved D. Germline lookup yields CDR1 SGDLS and CDR2 YYNGEE. CDR3 size: 14 residues. V was trimmed by 4 bases and J by 5 bases, leaving 15 bases between them. The CDR3 reads CASSRSGIQYGYTF. As DNA, the CDR3 is TGTGCCAGCAGCCGATCCGGGATCCAATATGGCTACACCTTC.

The J gene is TRBJ1-1, the V gene TRBV9; D remains unclear. The CDR3 is 14 residues long. The germline V gene encodes CDR1 SGDLS and CDR2 YYNGEE. V was trimmed by 0 bases and J by 3 bases, leaving 9 bases between them. CDR3 bases: TGTGCCAGCAGCGTAGGGCCCGGGGACACTGAAGCTTTCTTT. It yields the protein CASSVGPGDTEAFF.

This clone has a single count. The rearrangement uses TRBV3-1 (or the pseudogene TRBV3-2) and TRBJ1-2; the D gene is possibly TRBD1 (6 bases). Germline CDR1 LGHDT, CDR2 YNNKEL (reference sequence). CDR3 length: 15 amino acids. V dropped 6 bases and J dropped 2 bases, with 16 bases sitting between them. CDR3 in amino acids: CASRRGAGYNYGYTF. CDR3 nucleotide sequence: TGTGCCAGCAGGCGGGGGGCTGGTTACAACTATGGCTACACCTTC.

V and J are TRBV11-2 and TRBJ2-3; TRBD2 is a possible D gene (5 bases). Between the trimmed V and J ends, which lost 2 bases and 0 bases, there was a span of 21 bases. The CDR3 consists of 19 residues. Germline V gene sequence: CDR1 SGHAT, CDR2 FQNNGV. DNA for the CDR3: TGTGCCAGCAGCTTATCACCGATGATGAAGGGAGCAAGCACAGATACGCAGTATTTT. Translation: CASSLSPMMKGASTDTQYF.

The chain couples TRBV7-2 to TRBJ2-1; 8 bases are a match to TRBD2. The CDR3 sequence is 14 residues long. CDR1 is SGHTA and CDR2 is FQGNSA in the germline V gene. With 4 bases clipped from V and 2 bases from J, the junction kept 1 base outside the gene matches. CDR3 residues: CASSSGLAYNEQFF. The CDR3 DNA is TGTGCCAGCAGCTCGGGACTAGCCTACAATGAGCAGTTCTTC.

This chain joins TRBV7-3 and TRBJ2-2, with 8 bases fitting TRBD2. CDR1 and CDR2 from the germline V gene are SGHTA and FQGTGA. The V gene end was trimmed by 5 bases and the J gene end by 8 bases; junction bases not matched to a gene: 16. The CDR3 consists of 17 residues. CDR3 sequence reads: CASSPRGSGASVGELFF. The CDR3 DNA sequence: TGTGCCAGCAGCCCCAGGGGTAGCGGGGCCTCGGTGGGGGAGCTGTTTTTT.